A single sample gave rise to the 10 T cell receptor beta chains below, sequenced in a study of early T cells in non-severe SARS-CoV-2 infection. TCRdb used MiXCR to reprocess the 5' RACE reads, holding one entry per CDR3 protein. The sample records more than 90,000 distinct CDR3 sequences, approximately 10% being singletons. The specimen was whole blood. The origin of the receptors is an adult who was a healthcare worker with PCR-confirmed SARS-CoV-2 infection or an uninfected control (not recorded which).

The chain is built from TRBV7-2 and TRBJ1-5, with 12 nucleotides matching TRBD1. CDR3 length: 17 amino acids. V dropped 0 bases and J dropped 6; count of bases not matched to a gene: 6. CDR1 is SGHTA, CDR2 FQGNSA, per germline. The CDR3 loop reads CASSLARDRGQVQPQHF. As DNA, the CDR3 is TGTGCCAGCAGCTTAGCCCGGGACAGGGGGCAAGTTCAGCCCCAGCATTTT.

The chain links TRBV5-1 to TRBJ1-6; D possibly corresponds to TRBD1 (5 bases). The germline V gene encodes CDR1 SGHRS and CDR2 YFSETQ. Deletions cut 2 bases from V and 7 bases from J, with 13 bases between. The CDR3 is 15 residues long. The CDR3 protein is CASSFSQGLNSPLHF. In DNA, the CDR3 is TGCGCCAGCAGCTTCTCGCAGGGCCTCAATTCACCCCTCCACTTT. Together with reference TRBV5-1 and TRBJ1-6, the CDR3 gives the full variable domain: KAGVTQTPRYLIKTRGQQVTLSCSPISGHRSVSWYQQTPGQGLQFLFEYFSETQRNKGNFPGRFSGRQFSNSRSEMNVSTLELGDSALYLCASSFSQGLNSPLHFGNGTRLTVT.

The table lists this clonotype with a few counts. This rearrangement joins TRBV5-1 to TRBJ1-1; D is unresolved. The CDR3 runs 13 residues. With 2 bases removed from V and 5 bases from J, the gap between germline ends came to 10 bases. CDR1 is SGHRS and CDR2 is YFSETQ in the germline V gene. The CDR3 nucleotides read TGCGCCAGCAGCTTCGACGGATTTACTGAAGCTTTCTTT. The encoded protein is CASSFDGFTEAFF.

J is TRBJ2-2 and V is TRBV29-1; TRBD2 matches 8 bases. The V gene's germline CDR1 is SQVTM and CDR2 ANQGSEA. V dropped 7 bases and J dropped 6; count of bases not matched to a gene: 10. The CDR3 spans 14 residues. CDR3 sequence (DNA): TGCAGCGCCCGGGAGCGGGAGTATGCCGGGGAGCTGTTTTTT. It encodes CSAREREYAGELFF.

This rearrangement joins TRBV4-2 to TRBJ2-4; TRBD2 matches at 11 bases. The ends lost 3 bases at V and 8 bases at J; junction bases unmatched: 15. This CDR3 region has 18 residues. CDR1 and CDR2 (germline): LGHNA, YNFKEQ. CDR3 DNA sequence: TGTGCCAGCAGCCACCGCACCCCAACTAGCGGGAGTGGCGACATTCAGTACTTC. Encoded protein: CASSHRTPTSGSGDIQYF.

This clonotype was counted ten times or more. V and J are TRBV7-9 and TRBJ1-2; 9 nucleotides agree with TRBD1. Germline lookup yields CDR1 SEHNR and CDR2 FQNEAQ (reference sequence). The CDR3 runs to 14 residues. Trimming at V came to 5 bases and at J to 8 bases, leaving 9 bases not matched to a gene. CDR3 in amino acids: CASSQMTGGFGYTF. The CDR3 region has the DNA TGTGCCAGCAGCCAGATGACAGGGGGATTCGGCTACACCTTC.

This clonotype was seen repeatedly, ten times or more. The chain links TRBV11-2 to TRBJ2-7, with TRBD1 matching over 12 bases. The length of the CDR3 is 15 residues. Germline V gene sequence: CDR1 SGHAT, CDR2 FQNNGV. J was trimmed by 4 bases and V by 5 bases; bases with no gene match: 6. The CDR3: CASSPPGQGAYEQYF. CDR3 DNA: TGTGCCAGCAGCCCGCCGGGACAGGGGGCTTACGAGCAGTACTTC.

This clonotype occurred many times. This sequence joins TRBV27 and TRBJ2-1, with D unclear. V lost 3 bases to trimming and J lost 9 bases, with 15 bases between them. Germline loops: CDR1 MNHEY, CDR2 SMNVEV (reference sequence). This CDR3 region has 14 residues. The CDR3 DNA is TGTGCCAGCAGTTTTAGGCTAGTTAAGGGTGAGCAGTTCTTC. This gives the protein CASSFRLVKGEQFF.

This clonotype has a handful of counts. For the CDR3, the DNA is TGTGCCAGCAGACGGGACCGTGCGGGGAATGAGCAGTTCTTC. It specifies CASRRDRAGNEQFF. V gene TRBV6-6 combines with J gene TRBJ2-1, with D possibly matching TRBD2 (6 bases). This CDR3 has 14 residues. Germline assignment: CDR1 MNHNY and CDR2 SVGAGI (reference sequence). Trimming stripped 6 bases from V and 7 bases from J, with 16 bases between.

The rearrangement joins TRBV20-1 to TRBJ2-1, with 7 bases identical to TRBD2. Unmatched junction bases numbered 11, after V lost 0 bases and J lost 0 bases. The V gene's germline CDR1 is DFQATT and CDR2 SNEGSKA (reference sequence). The CDR3 runs 18 residues. CDR3 DNA sequence: TGCAGTGCTAGAGATCGGGGGGTAGCTCTCAGCTCCTACAATGAGCAGTTCTTC. As protein: CSARDRGVALSSYNEQFF.